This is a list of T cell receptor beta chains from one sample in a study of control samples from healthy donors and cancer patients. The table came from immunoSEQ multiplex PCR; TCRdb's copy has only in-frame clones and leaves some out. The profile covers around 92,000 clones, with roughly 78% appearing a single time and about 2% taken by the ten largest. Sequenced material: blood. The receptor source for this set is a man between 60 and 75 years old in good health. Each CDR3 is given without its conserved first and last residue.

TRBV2 ASSSISLYKLFSYEQY
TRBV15 ATSNPTKDTDTQY
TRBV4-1 ASSQAQAGVAEAF
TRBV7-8 ASSRDFNEQF
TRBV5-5 ASSYLRAEGLAHEQF
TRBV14 ASSLLREWETQY
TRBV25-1 ASSALGISSSYNEQF
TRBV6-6 ASSYTGQGARQPQH
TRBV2 ASTTTGDGYGYT
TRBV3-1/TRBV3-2 ASSQAVGRGHLQETQY
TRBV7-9 ASSPGTRYEQY
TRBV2 ASSETSSGNTIY
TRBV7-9 ASSWTGGYGYT
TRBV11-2 ASSRTVNYGYT
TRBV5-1 ASSAGPTEKLF
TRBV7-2 ASSFSPEGQY
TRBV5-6 ASSWPDRTLIYEQY
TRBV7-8 ASSLSRNEQF
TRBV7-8 ASSLRERLAKNIQY
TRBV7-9 ASSLEGTGLGNEQF
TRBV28 ASSDTTGGGQPQH
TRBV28 ASRQTSGRTYTQY